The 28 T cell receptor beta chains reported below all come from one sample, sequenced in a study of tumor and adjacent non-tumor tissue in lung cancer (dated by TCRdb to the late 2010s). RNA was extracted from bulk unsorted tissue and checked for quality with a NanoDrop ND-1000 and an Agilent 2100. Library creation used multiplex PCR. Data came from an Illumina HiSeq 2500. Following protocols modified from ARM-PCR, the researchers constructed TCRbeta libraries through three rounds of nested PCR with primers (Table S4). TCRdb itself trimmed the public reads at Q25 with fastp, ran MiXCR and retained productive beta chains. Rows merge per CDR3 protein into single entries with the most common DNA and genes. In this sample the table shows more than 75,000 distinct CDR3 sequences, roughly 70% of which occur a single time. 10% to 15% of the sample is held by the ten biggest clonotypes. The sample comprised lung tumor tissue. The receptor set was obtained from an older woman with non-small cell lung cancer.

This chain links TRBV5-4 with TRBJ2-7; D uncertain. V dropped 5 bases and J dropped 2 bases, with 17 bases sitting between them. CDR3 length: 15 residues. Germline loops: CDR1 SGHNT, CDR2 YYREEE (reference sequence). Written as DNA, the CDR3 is TGTGCCAGCAGTGCCCGAGAAGTGGGTACCTACGAGCAGTACTTC. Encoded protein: CASSAREVGTYEQYF.

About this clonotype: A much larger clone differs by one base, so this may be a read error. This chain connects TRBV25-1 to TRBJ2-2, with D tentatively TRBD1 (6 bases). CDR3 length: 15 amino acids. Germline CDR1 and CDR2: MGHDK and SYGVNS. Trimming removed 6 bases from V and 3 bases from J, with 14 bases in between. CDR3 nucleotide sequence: TGTGCCAGCAGACCCAGGGGATCGGACACCGGGGAGCTGTTTTTT. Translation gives CASRPRGSDTGELFF.

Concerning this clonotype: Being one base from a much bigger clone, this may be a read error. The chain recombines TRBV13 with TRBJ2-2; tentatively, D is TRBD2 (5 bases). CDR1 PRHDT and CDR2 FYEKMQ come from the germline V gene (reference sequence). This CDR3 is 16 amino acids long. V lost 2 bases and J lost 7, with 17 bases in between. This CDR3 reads CASSLTSGWRIGELFF. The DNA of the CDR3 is TGTGCCAGCAGCTTAACCTCGGGGTGGCGCATCGGGGAGCTGTTTTTT.

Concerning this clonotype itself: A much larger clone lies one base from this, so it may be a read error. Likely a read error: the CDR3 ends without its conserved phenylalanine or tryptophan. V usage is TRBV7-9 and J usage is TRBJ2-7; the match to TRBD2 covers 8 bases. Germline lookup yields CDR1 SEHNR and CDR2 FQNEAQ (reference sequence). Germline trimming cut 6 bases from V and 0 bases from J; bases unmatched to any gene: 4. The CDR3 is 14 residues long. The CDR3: CASSPGGGSYEQYL. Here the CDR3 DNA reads TGTGCCAGCAGTCCCGGGGGGGGCTCCTACGAGCAGTACCTC.

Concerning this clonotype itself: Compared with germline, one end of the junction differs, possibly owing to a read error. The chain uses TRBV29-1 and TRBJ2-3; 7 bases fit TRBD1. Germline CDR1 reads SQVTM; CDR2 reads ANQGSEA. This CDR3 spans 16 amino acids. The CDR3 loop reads CSAEDTGTDPPDTQYF. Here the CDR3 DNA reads TGCAGCGCTGAAGACACGGGGACAGACCCCCCAGATACGCAGTATTTT.

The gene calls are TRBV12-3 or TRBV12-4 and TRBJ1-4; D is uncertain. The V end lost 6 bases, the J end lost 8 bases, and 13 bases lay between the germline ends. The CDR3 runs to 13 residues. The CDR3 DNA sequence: TGTGCCAGCAGCTTTCTATTGGACGAAAAACTGTTTTTT. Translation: CASSFLLDEKLFF.

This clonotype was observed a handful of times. This CDR3 is CASSPLSNTEAFF. In DNA form, the CDR3 reads TGCGCCAGCAGCCCCCTTTCGAACACTGAAGCTTTCTTT. The chain has TRBV5-1 and TRBJ1-1; D remains unclear. This CDR3 has 13 residues. Germline values: CDR1 SGHRS, CDR2 YFSETQ. Deletions cut 4 bases from V and 1 base from J, with 8 bases between.

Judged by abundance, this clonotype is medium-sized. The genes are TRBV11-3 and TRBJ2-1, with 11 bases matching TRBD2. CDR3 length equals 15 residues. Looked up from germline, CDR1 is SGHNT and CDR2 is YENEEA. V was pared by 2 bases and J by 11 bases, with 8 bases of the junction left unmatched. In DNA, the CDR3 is TGTGCCAGCAGCTTATGGGGGACTAGCGGTGGCAAGCAGTTCTTC. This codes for CASSLWGTSGGKQFF.

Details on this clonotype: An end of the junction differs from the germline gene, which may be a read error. CDR3 loop: CASSLNTDRRSQSGNSIYF. The CDR3 coding sequence is TGCGCCAGCAGCTTAAACACGGACCGAAGAAGCCAATCTGGAAACAGCATATATTTT. The chain uses TRBV5-1 and TRBJ1-3; D ambiguous. The germline gives CDR1 SGHRS, CDR2 YFSETQ. The CDR3 has 19 residues.

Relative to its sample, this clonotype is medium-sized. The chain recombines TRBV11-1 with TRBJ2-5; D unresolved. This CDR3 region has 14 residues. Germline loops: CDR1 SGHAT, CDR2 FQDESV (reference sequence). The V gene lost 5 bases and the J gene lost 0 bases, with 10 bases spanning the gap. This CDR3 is CASSTYGDQETQYF. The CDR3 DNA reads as TGTGCCAGCAGCACTTATGGGGACCAAGAGACCCAGTACTTC.

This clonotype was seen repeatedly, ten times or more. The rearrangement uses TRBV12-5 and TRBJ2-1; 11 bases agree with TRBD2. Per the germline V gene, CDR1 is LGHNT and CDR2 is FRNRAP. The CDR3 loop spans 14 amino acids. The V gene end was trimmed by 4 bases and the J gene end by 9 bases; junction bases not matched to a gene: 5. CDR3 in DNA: TGTGCTAGTGGTTATAGCGGGAGGGCCTCTGAGCAGTTCTTC. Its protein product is CASGYSGRASEQFF.

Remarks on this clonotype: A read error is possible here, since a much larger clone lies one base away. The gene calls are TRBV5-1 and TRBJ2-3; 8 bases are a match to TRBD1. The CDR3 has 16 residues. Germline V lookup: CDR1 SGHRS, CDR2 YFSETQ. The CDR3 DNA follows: TGCGCCAGCAGCTTGGCGAGGACAGGGAGCACAGATGCGCAGTATTTT. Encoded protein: CASSLARTGSTDAQYF.

The CDR3 nucleotides read TGTGCCAGCAGTTATAGCGGGGCCTACGAGCAGTACTTC. Protein: CASSYSGAYEQYF. The chain employs TRBV6-5 and TRBJ2-7, with 8 nucleotides matching TRBD2. CDR1 is MNHEY and CDR2 is SVGAGI in the germline V gene. V shed 3 bases, J shed 2 bases, and the junction held 0 bases outside the gene matches. The CDR3 loop spans 13 amino acids.

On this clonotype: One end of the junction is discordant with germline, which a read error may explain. For the CDR3, the DNA is TGCAGAGTTCGACTAGATTCGGTCAACGAGCAGTCCTTC. This gives the protein CRVRLDSVNEQSF. The chain couples TRBV29-1 to TRBJ2-1, with D possibly TRBD2 on 6 matching bases. CDR1 and CDR2 from the germline V gene are SQVTM and ANQGSEA. The CDR3 sequence is 13 residues long.

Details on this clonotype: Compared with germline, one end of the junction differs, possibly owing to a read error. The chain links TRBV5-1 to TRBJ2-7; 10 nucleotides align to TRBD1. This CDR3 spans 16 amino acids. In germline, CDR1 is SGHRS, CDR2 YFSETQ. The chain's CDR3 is CASSSIGTGVTYEQHF. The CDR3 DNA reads TGCGCCAGCAGCTCAATAGGGACAGGGGTCACCTACGAGCAGCACTTC.

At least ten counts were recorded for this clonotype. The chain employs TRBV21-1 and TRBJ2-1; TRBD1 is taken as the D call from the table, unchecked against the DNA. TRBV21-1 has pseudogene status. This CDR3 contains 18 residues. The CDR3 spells CASSKALSPGQGDNEQFF. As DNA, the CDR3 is TGTGCCAGCAGCAAAGCGCTTTCCCCGGGACAGGGGGACAATGAGCAGTTCTTC.

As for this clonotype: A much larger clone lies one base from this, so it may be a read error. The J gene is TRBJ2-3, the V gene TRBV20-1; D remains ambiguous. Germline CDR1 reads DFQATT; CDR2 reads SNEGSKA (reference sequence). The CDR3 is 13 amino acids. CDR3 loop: CSLSYSNTDTQYF. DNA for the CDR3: TGCAGCCTTTCCTACAGTAACACAGATACGCAGTATTTT.

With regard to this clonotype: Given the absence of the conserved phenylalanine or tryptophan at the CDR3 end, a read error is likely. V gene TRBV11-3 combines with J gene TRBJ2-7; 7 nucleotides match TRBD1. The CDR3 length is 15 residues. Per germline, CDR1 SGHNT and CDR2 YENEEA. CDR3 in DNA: TGTACCAGCAGCTTAACAGGGGCCCTAGCAGAGGAGCAGTACCTC. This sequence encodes CTSSLTGALAEEQYL.

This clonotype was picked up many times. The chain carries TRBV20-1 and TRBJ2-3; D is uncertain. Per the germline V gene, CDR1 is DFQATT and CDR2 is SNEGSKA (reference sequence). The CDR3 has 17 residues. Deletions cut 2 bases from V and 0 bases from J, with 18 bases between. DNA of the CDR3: TGCAGTGCTAGACCTCCCCATAAAGGACGAAGCACAGATACGCAGTATTTT. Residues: CSARPPHKGRSTDTQYF.

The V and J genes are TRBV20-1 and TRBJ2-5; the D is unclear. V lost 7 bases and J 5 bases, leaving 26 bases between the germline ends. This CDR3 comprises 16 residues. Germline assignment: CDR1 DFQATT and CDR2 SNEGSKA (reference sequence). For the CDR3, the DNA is TGCAGTGTTAGTGGAGCTCCAGCGACCCACGGGGAGACCCAGTACTTC. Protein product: CSVSGAPATHGETQYF.

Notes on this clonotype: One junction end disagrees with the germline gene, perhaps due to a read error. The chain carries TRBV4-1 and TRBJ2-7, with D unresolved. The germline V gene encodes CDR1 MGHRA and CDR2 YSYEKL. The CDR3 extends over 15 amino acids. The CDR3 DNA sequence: TGCGCCAGCATCCAAGGTGGCCAAGCAACCTACAAGCAGTATTTC. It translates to CASIQGGQATYKQYF.

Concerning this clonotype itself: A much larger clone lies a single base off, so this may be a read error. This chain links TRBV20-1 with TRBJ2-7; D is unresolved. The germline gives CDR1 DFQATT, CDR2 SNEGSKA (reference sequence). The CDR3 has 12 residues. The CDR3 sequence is CSARGSRYDQYF. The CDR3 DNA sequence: TGCAGTGCTAGAGGGTCGAGGTACGACCAGTACTTC.

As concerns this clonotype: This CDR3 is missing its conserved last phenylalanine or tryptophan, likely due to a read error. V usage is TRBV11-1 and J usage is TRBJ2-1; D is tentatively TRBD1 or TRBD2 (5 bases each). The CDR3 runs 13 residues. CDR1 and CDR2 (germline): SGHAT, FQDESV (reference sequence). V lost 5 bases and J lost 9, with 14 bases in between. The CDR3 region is CASSPGPDSEQFS. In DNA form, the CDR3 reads TGTGCCAGCAGCCCGGGACCCGACAGTGAGCAGTTCTCC.

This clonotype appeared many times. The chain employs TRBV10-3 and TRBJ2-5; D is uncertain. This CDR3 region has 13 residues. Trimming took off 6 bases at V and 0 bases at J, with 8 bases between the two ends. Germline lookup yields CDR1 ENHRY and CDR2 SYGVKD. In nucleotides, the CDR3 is TGTGCCATCAGACCGGACGACCAAGAGACCCAGTACTTC. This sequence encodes CAIRPDDQETQYF.

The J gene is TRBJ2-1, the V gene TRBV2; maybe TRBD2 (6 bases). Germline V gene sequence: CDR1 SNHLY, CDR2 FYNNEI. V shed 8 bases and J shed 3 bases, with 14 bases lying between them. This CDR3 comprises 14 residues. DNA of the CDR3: TGTGCCAGCCGTAGGGACTTTGGCTACAATGAGCAGTTCTTC. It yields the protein CASRRDFGYNEQFF.

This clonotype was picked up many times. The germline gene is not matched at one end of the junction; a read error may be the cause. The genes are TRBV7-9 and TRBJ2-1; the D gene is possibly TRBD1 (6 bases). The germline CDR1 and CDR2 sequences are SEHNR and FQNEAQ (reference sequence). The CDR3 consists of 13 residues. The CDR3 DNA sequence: TGTGCCAGCAGCCAGCCTGGGGACAATGAGCTGTTCTTC. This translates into CASSQPGDNELFF.

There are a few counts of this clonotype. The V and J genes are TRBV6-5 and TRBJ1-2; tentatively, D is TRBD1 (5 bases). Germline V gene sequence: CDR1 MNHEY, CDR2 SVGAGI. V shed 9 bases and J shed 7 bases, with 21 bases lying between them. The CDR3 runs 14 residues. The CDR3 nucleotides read TGTGCCAGTAGTATCCAGGGTGGGAAGTTTGGCTACACCTTC. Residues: CASSIQGGKFGYTF.

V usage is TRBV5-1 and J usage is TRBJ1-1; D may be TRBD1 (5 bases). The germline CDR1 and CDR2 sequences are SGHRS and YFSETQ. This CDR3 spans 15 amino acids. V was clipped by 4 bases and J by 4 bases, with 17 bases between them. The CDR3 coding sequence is TGCGCCAGCAGCGCGTCGACAGTGGCGAGCACTGAAGCTTTCTTT. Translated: CASSASTVASTEAFF.